This paragraph covers one T cell receptor (beta chain) sequence. The junction departs from the called germline gene at one end, perhaps through a read error. CDR3 length: 14 residues. Germline V CDR1 and CDR2: LNHNV, YYDKDF (reference sequence). This sample's RNA came from whole unsorted tissue. The normal lung tissue was taken more than 3 cm from the tumor edge. The library came from three nested PCR rounds adapted from ARM-PCR protocols. MiXCR, applied by TCRdb to the multiplex PCR reads, yields one record per CDR3 protein. The repertoire holds 45,000 to 65,000 distinct CDR3 sequences, with roughly 69% as singletons. This sample was included in a study of tumor and adjacent non-tumor tissue in lung cancer.

This TCR was recovered from a woman in her sixties or seventies with non-small cell lung cancer. The sample comprised distant non-tumor lung tissue. The chain recombines TRBV15 with TRBJ2-1, with D perhaps matching TRBD1 (5 bases). This chain's CDR3 is CATTRVAGRNEQFF. The CDR3 coding sequence is TGTGCCACCACCAGAGTGGCAGGGCGGAATGAGCAGTTCTTC.